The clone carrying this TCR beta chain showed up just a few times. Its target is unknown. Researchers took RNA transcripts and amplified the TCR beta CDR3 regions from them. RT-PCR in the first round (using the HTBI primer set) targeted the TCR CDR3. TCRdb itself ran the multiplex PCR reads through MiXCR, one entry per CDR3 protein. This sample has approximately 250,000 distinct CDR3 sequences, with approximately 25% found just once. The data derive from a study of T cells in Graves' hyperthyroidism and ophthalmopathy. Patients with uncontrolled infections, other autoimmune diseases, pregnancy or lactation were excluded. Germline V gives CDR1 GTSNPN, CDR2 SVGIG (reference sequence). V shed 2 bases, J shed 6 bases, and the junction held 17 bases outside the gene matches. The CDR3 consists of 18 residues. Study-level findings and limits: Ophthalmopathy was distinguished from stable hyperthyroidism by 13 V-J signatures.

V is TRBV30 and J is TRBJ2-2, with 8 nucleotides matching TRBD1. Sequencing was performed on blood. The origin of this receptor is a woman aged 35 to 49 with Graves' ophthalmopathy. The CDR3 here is CAWSLSPTGVWVPGELFF. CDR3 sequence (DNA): TGTGCCTGGAGTCTCAGCCCGACAGGGGTTTGGGTCCCCGGGGAGCTGTTTTTT.